This entry describes one TCR beta chain. This clonotype has only a few counts. Its antigen has not been determined. Within one base of it there is no much larger clone, and no base qualities were kept. This sample stems from a study of T cells after yellow fever vaccination (dated by TCRdb to the late 2010s). Regarding the complete study: The SMART-Seq v4 Ultra Low Input RNA kit was used to prepare libraries from fractions with low cell numbers. Bulk TCR alpha and beta repertoires were sequenced longitudinally to track T-cell clones before and after primary and booster YFV17D yellow fever vaccination. The cohort comprised two healthy male donors, one aged 18 to 30 and one aged 30 to 40 years. Blood was drawn at multiple timepoints before and after primary and secondary immunization, with bulk PBMC replicates and cell subsets isolated. Results and caveats for the whole study, not just this receptor: Only a couple of donors were included in the study, so the extent to which the findings can be generalized is limited. Compared with the primary T-cell response, the secondary T-cell response was faster but weaker, reaching its peak on day 5 rather than on day 15. FACS-sorted repertoires could contain abundant contaminating clonotypes from the bulk population, so computational filtering was required. A small fraction of clonotypes appeared in both the CD4 and CD8 compartments, likely as a result of convergent recombination. After the booster, most clones that had expanded after primary vaccination were detected again (approximately 97% of CD4 and roughly nine tenths of CD8), suggesting broad maintenance of memory.

CDR1 and CDR2, looked up from the germline V gene, are SGHRS and YFSETQ. The CDR3 starts with the cysteine, ends with the phenylalanine, and has 15 residues. Just CDR3 DNA is preserved here, 45 bases in frame from base 1. Compared with germline, V lacks 4 bases and J lacks 2 bases; bases without a gene match: 7. Per the publication, the treatment or condition label means: live attenuated yellow fever vaccine strain. A standard Ficoll-Paque protocol was used to isolate PBMCs from peripheral blood. CD4 and CD8 T-cell fractions were isolated with Dynabeads CD4 and CD8 positive selection kits. TriZol was used to extract RNA from bulk PBMCs, from CD4 and CD8 fractions, and from dextramer-positive and dextramer-negative fractions. The instrument given in TCRdb is Illumina NovaSeq 6000. TCR cDNA was synthesized by 5'RACE template switching, which introduced a universal primer site and unique molecular identifiers. cDNA synthesis was primed from both the TCR alpha and TCR beta constant segments. Two PCR steps were used to amplify libraries, with sample barcodes and sequencing adapters being added in the second step. Sequencing of libraries was performed on Illumina HiSeq 2500 (2x100 bp) or NovaSeq (2x150 bp). Per the authors' processing: Reads were demultiplexed and collapsed into UMI consensus sequences with MIGEC, and V(D)J alignment was performed with MiXCR. Vaccine-responding clonotypes were defined with edgeR using replicate PBMC samples, requiring FDR below 0.01 and a log2 fold change above 5 up to day 15. Bulk clonotypes were assigned CD4 or CD8 identity according to which sequenced CD4 or CD8 repertoire held them at higher abundance. Through fastp at Q25 and MiXCR, TCRdb rebuilt clones from the public reads, retaining in-frame beta chains. When rows share a CDR3 protein, they turn into one entry using the most common DNA and genes. The V and J calls were determined by TCRdb, not by the authors. The sample table contains 150,000 to 200,000 distinct CDR3 sequences; only one count was recorded for 9.3% of them. Clones ranked in the top ten supply roughly a third of the sample.

The sequence is built from TRBV5-1 and TRBJ2-7, with 9 middle bases fitting TRBD1. The TCR originated in a young man who received the YFV17D yellow fever vaccine. The input for sequencing was CD8+ T cells sorted from PBMCs, taken 45 days after the yellow fever booster vaccination. CDR3 loop: CASSPRGQGTYEQYF. The DNA sequence is given as TGCGCCAGCAGCCCCAGGGGACAGGGCACCTACGAGCAGTACTTC.